This T cell receptor beta chain stems from a study of blood T cell repertoires in COVID-19 (dated by TCRdb to about 2020). In the study overall: Samples covering the acute and convalescent phases of COVID-19 were provided by collaborators in the United States, Italy and Spain. The repertoires were released in a freely available public database intended as a resource for research on the immune response to SARS-CoV-2. The samples were drawn from the first 160 participants of the ongoing ImmuneRACE study and from 1,254 subjects provided by 6 global collaborators. A de-identified subject ID, COVID-19 status, age in years and sex were almost always included in the sample metadata. The prospective study material was composed of cDNA or gDNA derived from T cells, B-cell-depleted T cells, or PBMCs. HLA class I and class II types, where available, came from metadata supplied by the sample provider rather than from assay-based typing. The dataset comprised deeply sampled blood TCRbeta repertoires from subjects exposed to, actively infected with, or recovered from COVID-19.

Based on the germline V gene (reference sequence), the CDR1 and CDR2 sequences are LNHDA and SQIVND. The CDR3 sequence holds 13 residues, the cysteine and phenylalanine included. Only the CDR3 region is kept as DNA, spanning 39 bases read in frame from base 1. The junction carries 13 bases between V and J, which are trimmed by 7 bases and 4 bases respectively. TCRbeta CDR3 regions were amplified from genomic DNA using the immunoSEQ Assay, a bias-controlled multiplex PCR. On the study's bioinformatics: Within the assay, amplification of reference gene primers was used to estimate how many nucleated cells each sample contained. To quantify the absolute abundance of each unique TCRbeta CDR3 rearrangement, sequence reads were collapsed and filtered. For each sample, productive Simpson clonality was calculated by taking the square root of Simpson's diversity index across productive rearrangements. TCRdb's version of the immuneACCESS table is confined to in-frame rearrangements and falls short of the full clone set. An unresolved V gene accounts for under half of the shortfall where checked; the remainder is of unknown origin. That table supplies the V and J calls and clone size; D and trimming were determined from the DNA. The sample table shows about 49,000 clones, and approximately 90% are seen once. 5% of the sample belongs to the ten largest clones.

Remarks on this clone: Its antigen is still unknown. No clone much larger than this one lies a single base away; base qualities are absent.

The collaborating institutions used their own protocols to collect whole blood in K2EDTA tubes. Collaborator samples were shipped for TCRbeta analysis as frozen whole blood, isolated PBMCs, or DNA extracted from either sample type. General findings and caveats noted by the study authors: How much clinical and demographic metadata was included differed by source and by participant, and the metadata was provided uncurated.

The source of this sequence is a man aged 35-49 years with active COVID-19. The sequence links TRBV19 to TRBJ1-1; perhaps TRBD1 is the D gene, with 5 bases matching. The specimen was peripheral blood. The CDR3 protein is CASTTRVFTEAFF. DNA sequence: TGTGCCAGTACCACCAGGGTGTTCACTGAAGCTTTCTTT.